These 20 T cell receptor beta chains came from one sample sequenced in a study of cytomegalovirus exposure and HLA in healthy donors. 60 Vbeta and 13 Jbeta primers were used in PCR. Data came from immunoSEQ multiplex PCR; TCRdb stores just in-frame clones and leaves some out. Here the sample spans approximately 150,000 clones, approximately 80% being singletons. What was sequenced was PBMCs. Source of these receptors: a woman between 40 and 50 years old in good health and CMV-seronegative.

The genes are TRBV28 and TRBJ1-5, with D possibly matching TRBD1 (6 bases). Trimming took off 3 bases at V and 6 bases at J, with 12 bases between the two ends. CDR1 is MDHEN and CDR2 is SYDVKM in the germline V gene. This CDR3 is built from 14 residues. CDR3 residues: CASSFIQGSQPQHF. The CDR3 DNA is TGTGCCAGCAGTTTTATCCAGGGGAGTCAGCCCCAGCATTTT.

In its sample, this clone was seen once. The chain combines TRBV7-2 with TRBJ1-2; a weak D match, TRBD1 (6 bases). V was shortened by 5 bases and J by 9 bases, with 16 bases between the two germline ends. Germline CDR1 and CDR2: SGHTA and FQGNSA. This CDR3 comprises 13 residues. CDR3 region: CASSPGGDRSYTF. The CDR3 nucleotides are TGTGCCAGCAGCCCGGGAGGAGACAGGAGCTACACCTTC.

The chain employs TRBV2 and TRBJ1-6; D not certain. Looked up from germline, CDR1 is SNHLY and CDR2 is FYNNEI. The CDR3 is made up of 14 amino acids. Deletions cut 5 bases from V and 0 bases from J, with 5 bases between. The CDR3 DNA is TGTGCCAGCAGTTCCTACTCCTATAATTCACCCCTCCACTTT. The encoded protein is CASSSYSYNSPLHF. The full variable domain, rest sourced from reference TRBV2 and TRBJ1-6, is EPEVTQTPSHQVTQMGQEVILRCVPISNHLYFYWYRQILGQKVEFLVSFYNNEISEKSEIFDDQFSVERPDGSNFTLKIRSTKLEDSAMYFCASSSYSYNSPLHFGNGTRLTVT.

The chain recombines TRBV28 with TRBJ1-6; TRBD1 aligns across 11 bases. The V and J ends lost 6 bases and 9 bases, in that order; junction bases with no gene match: 4. This CDR3 is built from 14 residues. CDR1 and CDR2 (germline): MDHEN, SYDVKM. The CDR3 DNA sequence: TGTGCCAGCAGACCGGGACAGGGGGTTTCACCCCTCCACTTT. The encoded protein is CASRPGQGVSPLHF. Looking up the rest from reference TRBV28 and TRBJ1-6 gives the full variable domain: DVKVTQSSRYLVKRTGEKVFLECVQDMDHENMFWYRQDPGLGLRLIYFSYDVKMKEKGDIPEGYSVSREKKERFSLILESASTNQTSMYLCASRPGQGVSPLHFGNGTRLTVT.

V and J are TRBV11-2 and TRBJ2-3; 7 bases map to TRBD1. J gave up 0 bases and V 0 bases, and 3 bases lay outside the gene matches. Germline CDR1 reads SGHAT; CDR2 reads FQNNGV. There are 16 residues in the CDR3. The CDR3 DNA reads TGTGCCAGCAGCTTAGAAGGGGGCGGGAGCACAGATACGCAGTATTTT. It is translated as CASSLEGGGSTDTQYF.

This clone showed up just a few times. The chain has TRBV27 and TRBJ2-2; no reliable D call. The CDR3 sequence is 13 residues long. The germline V gene encodes CDR1 MNHEY and CDR2 SMNVEV (reference sequence). The germline V and J ends were trimmed by 3 bases and 5 bases, with 7 bases remaining between them. The CDR3 spells CASSFRATGELFF. CDR3 sequence (DNA): TGTGCCAGCAGTTTTCGCGCGACCGGGGAGCTGTTTTTT.

Comments on this clone: Compared with germline, one end of the junction differs, possibly owing to a read error. V gene TRBV14 combines with J gene TRBJ2-6; D is possibly TRBD1 (5 bases). There are 14 residues in the CDR3. Germline V gene data show CDR1 as SGHDN and CDR2 as FVKESK. DNA of the CDR3: TGTGCCAGGTCCGTTATCCCTGGGGCCAACGGCCTGACTTTC. Residues: CARSVIPGANGLTF. Full variable domain (outside the CDR3, taken from reference TRBV14 and TRBJ2-6): EAGVTQFPSHSVIEKGQTVTLRCDPISGHDNLYWYRRVMGKEIKFLLHFVKESKQDESGMPNNRFLAERTGGTYSTLKVQPAELEDSGVYFCARSVIPGANGLTFGAGSRLTVL.

The rearrangement joins TRBV28 to TRBJ2-7, with D tentatively TRBD2 (6 bases). With 9 bases removed from V and 4 bases from J, the gap between germline ends came to 16 bases. Germline V gene lookup returns CDR1 MDHEN and CDR2 SYDVKM. This CDR3 region has 13 residues. The CDR3, as DNA: TGTGCCAGTACCGGCGGGACGAGTTACGAGCAGTACTTC. The encoded protein is CASTGGTSYEQYF.

V and J are TRBV27 and TRBJ2-7; D gene ambiguous. Deletions cut 3 bases from V and 0 bases from J, with 9 bases between. Germline CDR1 MNHEY, CDR2 SMNVEV (reference sequence). The CDR3 sequence is 14 residues long. CDR3 residues: CASSFARSSYEQYF. CDR3 nucleotide sequence: TGTGCCAGCAGTTTTGCCCGGAGCTCCTACGAGCAGTACTTC.

The table lists this clone with a count of one. A single base separates this from a much larger clone, so it may be a read error. V gene TRBV7-9 combines with J gene TRBJ2-2; 10 bases fit TRBD2. CDR1 and CDR2 from the germline V gene are SEHNR and FQNEAQ (reference sequence). This CDR3 comprises 16 residues. The CDR3 nucleotides are TGTTCCAGCAGCCAAAACCTAGCGGGGGAGCCCGGGGAGCTGTTTTTT. Its protein product is CSSSQNLAGEPGELFF.

The CDR3 DNA is TGTGCCAGCAGCCATAGGCAGGGGGCTATTTCCTACGAGCAGTACTTC. Translation: CASSHRQGAISYEQYF. The chain joins TRBV14 to TRBJ2-7; 8 nucleotides line up with TRBD1. This CDR3 has 16 amino acids. Germline CDR1 is SGHDN and CDR2 is FVKESK. V gave up 3 bases and J gave up 1 base; unmatched junction bases: 8.

V usage is TRBV11-2 and J usage is TRBJ2-1; 8 bases line up with TRBD2. Germline V gives CDR1 SGHAT, CDR2 FQNNGV. V was pared by 0 bases and J by 5 bases, with 6 bases of the junction left unmatched. The CDR3 is made up of 16 amino acids. CDR3 bases: TGTGCCAGCAGCTTAGATCATGGACTAGCCGACAATGAGCAGTTCTTC. Translating gives CASSLDHGLADNEQFF.

Concerning this clone: A read error may produce the germline difference seen at one junction end. The chain employs TRBV7-9 and TRBJ2-1, with D unclear. The CDR3 is made up of 15 amino acids. In germline, CDR1 is SEHNR, CDR2 FQNEAQ (reference sequence). The CDR3 region is CSSSHPPKVGNEQFF. The CDR3, as DNA: TGTTCCAGCAGCCACCCGCCAAAAGTCGGGAATGAGCAGTTCTTC.

This clone occurred a few times. CDR3 DNA: TGTGCCAGCCGGAAGGGGTTGGAACAGCCCCAGCATTTT. This gives the protein CASRKGLEQPQHF. This sequence joins TRBV6-5 and TRBJ1-5; D might be TRBD1 (5 bases). Per germline, CDR1 MNHEY and CDR2 SVGAGI. The CDR3 spans 13 residues. The V end was cut by 8 bases, the J end by 7 bases, with 15 bases between.

This clone was detected a few times. The junction shows a germline mismatch at one end, possibly a read error. The V gene is TRBV7-9, the J gene TRBJ1-4; no clear D. The CDR3 is 16 amino acids. Per the germline V gene, CDR1 is SEHNR and CDR2 is FQNEAQ (reference sequence). CDR3 in amino acids: CSSRPPFRQANEKLFF. CDR3 bases: TGTTCCAGCAGACCTCCGTTCAGGCAGGCTAATGAAAAACTGTTTTTT.

The chain recombines TRBV7-8 with TRBJ2-1; 12 nucleotides line up with TRBD2. J was trimmed by 8 bases and V by 5 bases; bases with no gene match: 10. Germline V gene data show CDR1 as SGHVS and CDR2 as FQNEAQ. This CDR3 spans 16 amino acids. The chain's CDR3 is CASSILAGGYRDEQFF. The CDR3 bases are TGTGCCAGCAGCATCCTAGCGGGAGGGTACAGAGATGAGCAGTTCTTC.

This clone appeared a single time. DNA of the CDR3: TGCGCCAGCAGCGGAGGGGACTGGTTGCCCTCCTACGAGCAGTACTTC. It codes for CASSGGDWLPSYEQYF. The chain couples TRBV5-1 to TRBJ2-7, with D possibly TRBD2 on 6 matching bases. Germline CDR1 reads SGHRS; CDR2 reads YFSETQ. This CDR3 contains 16 residues. V lost 4 bases to trimming and J lost 0 bases, with 17 bases between them.

V usage is TRBV10-3 and J usage is TRBJ1-1; the D is unclear. Trimming left V 2 bases short and J 4 bases short, with 14 bases between. CDR1 is ENHRY, CDR2 SYGVKD, per germline. The length of the CDR3 is 15 residues. The CDR3 sequence: CAISEAAEGTTEAFF. The DNA for the CDR3 is TGTGCCATCAGTGAGGCAGCGGAGGGTACCACTGAAGCTTTCTTT.

The chain uses TRBV6-5 and TRBJ2-7; 11 bases align to TRBD2. CDR3 length: 15 residues. V was clipped by 4 bases and J by 0 bases; unmatched bases: 2. Germline CDR1 and CDR2: MNHEY and SVGAGI. The CDR3 coding sequence is TGTGCCAGCAGTTTAGCGGGAGGGAGCTCCTACGAGCAGTACTTC. Amino acid sequence: CASSLAGGSSYEQYF.

V gene TRBV28 combines with J gene TRBJ2-7; TRBD2 might be the D (6 bases). This CDR3 has 11 amino acids. In germline, CDR1 is MDHEN, CDR2 SYDVKM. Trimming pared 8 bases from V and 3 bases from J, leaving 8 bases between. CDR3 nucleotide sequence: TGTGCCAGCGGGGGACTCTACGAGCAGTACTTC. As protein: CASGGLYEQYF.